The rows below give T cell receptor beta chains drawn from one sample of a study of blood T cell repertoires in COVID-19. TCRdb keeps only in-frame clones here, not all; method: immunoSEQ multiplex PCR. The sample records some 120,000 clones, 80% being singletons. The sequencing input was peripheral blood. These receptors were obtained from a man between 65 and 85 years old with acute or convalescent COVID-19. CDR3s include the opening cysteine and the closing phenylalanine or tryptophan. The D gene is left open where the match is weak. Clone size is given for some rows only: seen once, a few or many times, or a class if the clone is expanded.

v_call: TRBV11-3; clone_size: .; d_call: .; j_call: TRBJ2-3; cdr3_nt: TGTGCCAGCAGTCCTAGAGGGGGGGGCCGGACAGATACGCAGTATTTT; cdr3_aa: CASSPRGGGRTDTQYF
v_call: TRBV3-1/TRBV3-2; clone_size: .; d_call: .; j_call: TRBJ2-5; cdr3_nt: TGTGCCAGCAGCCGGGTGGGGGGGCGACAAGAGACCCAGTACTTC; cdr3_aa: CASSRVGGRQETQYF
v_call: TRBV19; clone_size: .; d_call: .; j_call: TRBJ2-7; cdr3_nt: TGTGCCAGTAGTCCAGGCCCGAGCTCCTACGAGCAGTACTTC; cdr3_aa: CASSPGPSSYEQYF
v_call: TRBV7-2; clone_size: .; d_call: .; j_call: TRBJ2-2; cdr3_nt: TGTGCCAGCAGCCTAGCCGCGCGGGGCTTGAACACCGGGGAGCTGTTTTTT; cdr3_aa: CASSLAARGLNTGELFF
v_call: TRBV10-1; clone_size: few; d_call: TRBD1; j_call: TRBJ1-1; cdr3_nt: TGCGCCAGCAGACCGGGACAGGGGACCACTGAAGCTTTCTTT; cdr3_aa: CASRPGQGTTEAFF
v_call: TRBV28; clone_size: few; d_call: .; j_call: TRBJ1-4; cdr3_nt: TGTGCCAGCAGTTTGAGGGCAGGCGAAAAACTGTTTTTT; cdr3_aa: CASSLRAGEKLFF
v_call: TRBV18; clone_size: .; d_call: .; j_call: TRBJ2-1; cdr3_nt: TGTGCCAGCTCACCAGGAGCAGCGAAAGGCTACAATGAGCAGTTCTTC; cdr3_aa: CASSPGAAKGYNEQFF
v_call: TRBV4-1; clone_size: .; d_call: TRBD1; j_call: TRBJ1-4; cdr3_nt: TGCGCCAGCAGCCCCCCGGGACAGGGACAGAATGAAAAACTGTTTTTT; cdr3_aa: CASSPPGQGQNEKLFF
v_call: TRBV10-3; clone_size: .; d_call: .; j_call: TRBJ2-3; cdr3_nt: TGTGCCATCAGCGGGGGAAGCACAGATACGCAGTATTTT; cdr3_aa: CAISGGSTDTQYF
v_call: TRBV2; clone_size: .; d_call: TRBD1; j_call: TRBJ1-1; cdr3_nt: TGTGCCAGCAGTTCCGACAGGGTCACTGAAGCTTTCTTT; cdr3_aa: CASSSDRVTEAFF
v_call: TRBV10-2; clone_size: few; d_call: .; j_call: TRBJ2-7; cdr3_nt: TGCGCCAGCAGTGAGGACAGCACCTACGAGCAGTACTTC; cdr3_aa: CASSEDSTYEQYF
v_call: TRBV5-1; clone_size: .; d_call: .; j_call: TRBJ1-1; cdr3_nt: TGCGCCAGCAGCTATGAAGCCAGGCAGAACACTGAAGCTTTCTTT; cdr3_aa: CASSYEARQNTEAFF
v_call: TRBV15; clone_size: .; d_call: TRBD1; j_call: TRBJ1-2; cdr3_nt: TGTGCCACCAGCAGAACGGACAGGGGGAGACCGGGCTACACCTTC; cdr3_aa: CATSRTDRGRPGYTF
v_call: TRBV9; clone_size: .; d_call: TRBD1; j_call: TRBJ2-3; cdr3_nt: TGTGCCAGCAGCCCCGACAGGGGTGGTGATACGCAGTATTTT; cdr3_aa: CASSPDRGGDTQYF
v_call: TRBV19; clone_size: .; d_call: .; j_call: TRBJ1-3; cdr3_nt: TGTGCCAGTAGTATAGGAGTGCGAAACACCATATATTTT; cdr3_aa: CASSIGVRNTIYF
v_call: TRBV5-1; clone_size: .; d_call: .; j_call: TRBJ2-5; cdr3_nt: TGCGCCAGCAGCTTGGATGAGAGGAGGACCCAGTACTTC; cdr3_aa: CASSLDERRTQYF
v_call: TRBV13; clone_size: once; d_call: TRBD1; j_call: TRBJ1-6; cdr3_nt: TGTGCCAGCAGCAGGACAGGGGTAGATTCACCCCTCCACTTT; cdr3_aa: CASSRTGVDSPLHF